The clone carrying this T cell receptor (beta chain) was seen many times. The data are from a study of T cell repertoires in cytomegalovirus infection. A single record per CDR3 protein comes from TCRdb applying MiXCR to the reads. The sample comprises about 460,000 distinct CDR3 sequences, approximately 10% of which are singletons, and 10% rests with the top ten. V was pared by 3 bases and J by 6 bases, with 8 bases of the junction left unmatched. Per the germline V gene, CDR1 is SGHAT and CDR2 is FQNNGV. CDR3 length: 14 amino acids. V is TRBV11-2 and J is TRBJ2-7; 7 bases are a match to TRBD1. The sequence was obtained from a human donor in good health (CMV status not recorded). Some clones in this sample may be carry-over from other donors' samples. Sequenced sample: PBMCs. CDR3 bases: TGTGCCAGCAGCTTCCCTGCGACAGGGTTCGAGCAGTACTTC. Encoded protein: CASSFPATGFEQYF.